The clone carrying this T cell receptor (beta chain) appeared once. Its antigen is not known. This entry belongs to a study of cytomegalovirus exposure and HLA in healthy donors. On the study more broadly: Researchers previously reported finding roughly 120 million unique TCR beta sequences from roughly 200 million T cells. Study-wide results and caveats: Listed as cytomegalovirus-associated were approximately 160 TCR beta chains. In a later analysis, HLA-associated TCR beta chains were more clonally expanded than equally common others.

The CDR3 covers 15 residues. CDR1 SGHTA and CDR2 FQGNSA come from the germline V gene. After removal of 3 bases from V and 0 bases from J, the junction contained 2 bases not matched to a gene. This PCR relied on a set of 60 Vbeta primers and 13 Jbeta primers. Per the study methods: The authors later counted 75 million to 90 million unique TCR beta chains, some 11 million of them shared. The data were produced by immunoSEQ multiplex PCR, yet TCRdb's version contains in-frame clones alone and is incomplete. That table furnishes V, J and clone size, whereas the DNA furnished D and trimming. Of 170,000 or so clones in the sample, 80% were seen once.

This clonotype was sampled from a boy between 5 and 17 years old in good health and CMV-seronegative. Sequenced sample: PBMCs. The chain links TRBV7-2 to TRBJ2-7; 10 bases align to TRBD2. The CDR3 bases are TGTGCCAGCAGCTTCGGACTAGCGGTCTCCTACGAGCAGTACTTC. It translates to CASSFGLAVSYEQYF.